This T cell receptor (beta chain) was observed in a study of cytomegalovirus exposure and HLA in healthy donors. General observations from the study: 87-base-pair reads could not separate some V segments, including TRBV6-2 and TRBV6-3. Among TCR beta chains, those listed as cytomegalovirus-associated numbered about 160. Productive status was seen about 90% or about 30% of the time for most TCR beta V segments in an earlier analysis. Highly shared variants forming one cluster were likely a sequencing artifact.

The PCR employed 60 Vbeta primers together with 13 Jbeta primers. Libraries were prepared by immunoSEQ multiplex PCR; TCRdb keeps only in-frame clonotypes and omits some of them. Its listing shows roughly 100,000 clones. In regard to this clone: Its specificity is not known.

With 10 bases removed from V and 9 bases from J, the gap between germline ends came to 11 bases. The CDR3 totals 11 residues. Germline V gene data show CDR1 as SGHNT and CDR2 as YYREEE (reference sequence). The sequence was collected from a woman in her twenties or thirties in good health and CMV-seronegative. The specimen was PBMCs. The chain joins TRBV5-4 to TRBJ1-6; D remains unclear. The CDR3: CASNPSSPLHF. DNA of the CDR3: TGTGCCTCCAACCCGAGTTCACCCCTCCACTTT. Full variable domain (missing parts from reference TRBV5-4 and TRBJ1-6): ETGVTQSPTHLIKTRGQQVTLRCSSQSGHNTVSWYQQALGQGPQFIFQYYREEENGRGNFPPRFSGLQFPNYSSELNVNALELDDSALYLCASNPSSPLHFGNGTRLTVT.